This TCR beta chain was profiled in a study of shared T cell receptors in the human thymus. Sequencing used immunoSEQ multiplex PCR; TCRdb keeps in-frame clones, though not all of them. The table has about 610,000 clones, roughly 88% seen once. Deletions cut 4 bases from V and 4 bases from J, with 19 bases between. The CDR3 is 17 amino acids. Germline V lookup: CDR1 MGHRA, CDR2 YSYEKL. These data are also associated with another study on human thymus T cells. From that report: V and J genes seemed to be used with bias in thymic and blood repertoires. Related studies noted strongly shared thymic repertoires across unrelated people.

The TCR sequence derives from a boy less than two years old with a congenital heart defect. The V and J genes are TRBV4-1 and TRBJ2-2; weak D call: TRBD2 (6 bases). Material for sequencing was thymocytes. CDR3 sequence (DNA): TGCGCCAGCAGCCCCTCACGAGGGAGAGCGGGCACCGGGGAGCTGTTTTTT. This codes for CASSPSRGRAGTGELFF.